A single sample is the source of the 15 T cell receptor beta chains below, sequenced in a study of cytomegalovirus exposure and HLA in healthy donors. Assay: immunoSEQ multiplex PCR; the TCRdb copy retains only in-frame clones and omits some. This sample has around 94,000 clones, with over 85% found just once. Sequenced input: PBMCs. All receptors derive from a young woman in good health and CMV-seronegative.

The J gene is TRBJ1-6, the V gene TRBV7-3; 8 positions agree with TRBD1. After removal of 5 bases from V and 0 bases from J, the junction contained 15 bases not matched to a gene. The CDR3 totals 20 residues. Germline V CDR1 and CDR2: SGHTA, FQGTGA. This CDR3 is CASSRSRDRTRSSYNSPLHF. CDR3 DNA sequence: TGTGCCAGCAGCCGATCCCGGGACAGGACAAGGAGCTCCTATAATTCACCCCTCCACTTT.

This clone showed up just a few times. This chain connects TRBV30 to TRBJ2-2; 7 bases line up with TRBD1. Germline lookup yields CDR1 GTSNPN and CDR2 SVGIG (reference sequence). J gave up 5 bases and V 5 bases, and 5 bases lay outside the gene matches. This CDR3 is built from 13 residues. CDR3 nucleotide sequence: TGTGCCTGGGACAGGGAAGGAACCGGGGAGCTGTTTTTT. It translates to CAWDREGTGELFF.

The chain joins TRBV15 to TRBJ2-2, with TRBD1 identical over 8 bases. Per the germline V gene, CDR1 is LNHNV and CDR2 is YYDKDF (reference sequence). With 5 bases clipped from V and 5 bases from J, the junction kept 7 bases outside the gene matches. This CDR3 contains 15 residues. CDR3 nucleotide sequence: TGTGCCACCAGCGGGGGACAGGCGGGGACCGGGGAGCTGTTTTTT. Translating gives CATSGGQAGTGELFF. The full variable domain, with the rest looked up from reference TRBV15 and TRBJ2-2, is DAMVIQNPRYQVTQFGKPVTLSCSQTLNHNVMYWYQQKSSQAPKLLFHYYDKDFNNEADTPDNFQSRRPNTSFCFLDIRSPGLGDTAMYLCATSGGQAGTGELFFGEGSRLTVL.

This sequence joins TRBV6-1 and TRBJ1-1, with D perhaps matching TRBD1 (6 bases). The CDR3 is 16 residues long. CDR1 is MNHNS and CDR2 is SASEGT in the germline V gene. Trimming shortened V by 3 bases and J by 0 bases, and 14 bases separated the two germline ends. The CDR3 protein is CASSDLMGGLNTEAFF. DNA of the CDR3: TGTGCCAGCAGTGACCTAATGGGGGGGCTGAACACTGAAGCTTTCTTT.

The V and J genes are TRBV6-1 and TRBJ1-2; maybe TRBD1 (5 bases). CDR3 length: 12 amino acids. From germline, CDR1 is MNHNS and CDR2 SASEGT. Trimming cost V 0 bases and J 9 bases, with 8 bases left between them. Here the CDR3 DNA reads TGTGCCAGCAGTGAAGCGTCAGGGAGCTACACCTTC. Its protein is CASSEASGSYTF.

The chain recombines TRBV6-5 with TRBJ2-5; TRBD2 aligns across 11 bases. Per germline, CDR1 MNHEY and CDR2 SVGAGI. The J segment lost 1 base and the V segment lost 4 bases, leaving 5 bases of the junction unmatched. The CDR3 length is 16 residues. The CDR3 spells CASSSLAGASQETQYF. The DNA of the CDR3 is TGTGCCAGCAGTTCACTAGCGGGGGCCTCCCAAGAGACCCAGTACTTC.

This rearrangement joins TRBV10-3 to TRBJ1-6, with D tentatively TRBD1 (5 bases). This CDR3 spans 14 amino acids. Germline-derived CDR1 and CDR2 are ENHRY and SYGVKD. V lost 8 bases and J lost 9, with 17 bases in between. CDR3 protein: CAISGGSNGSPLHF. DNA of the CDR3: TGTGCCATCTCCGGGGGGAGTAATGGTTCACCCCTCCACTTT.

The rearrangement uses TRBV7-3 and TRBJ2-2; 8 bases fit TRBD1. CDR1 SGHTA and CDR2 FQGTGA come from the germline V gene. Trimming took 1 base from V and 6 from J; bases not matched to a gene: 10. CDR3 size: 17 residues. The CDR3: CASSLNGAQGAAGELFF. The CDR3 DNA is TGTGCCAGCAGCTTAAATGGGGCCCAGGGGGCGGCCGGGGAGCTGTTTTTT. Drawing the rest from reference TRBV7-3 and TRBJ2-2, the complete variable domain is GAGVSQTPSNKVTEKGKYVELRCDPISGHTALYWYRQSLGQGPEFLIYFQGTGAADDSGLPNDRFFAVRPEGSVSTLKIQRTERGDSAVYLCASSLNGAQGAAGELFFGEGSRLTVL.

The chain combines TRBV5-5 with TRBJ1-2; TRBD1 is a possible D gene (5 bases). The CDR3 has 13 residues. Deletions cut 4 bases from V and 8 bases from J, with 15 bases between. Germline CDR1 SGHKS, CDR2 YYEKEE (reference sequence). The CDR3 DNA sequence: TGTGCCAGCAGCCAGGACAAGGTTTGGGGCTACACCTTC. This codes for CASSQDKVWGYTF.

The rearrangement uses TRBV7-8 and TRBJ2-2; 10 positions agree with TRBD2. V gave up 5 bases and J gave up 4 bases; unmatched junction bases: 7. CDR1 SGHVS and CDR2 FQNEAQ come from the germline V gene. This CDR3 spans 16 amino acids. For the CDR3, the DNA is TGTGCCAGCAGCCCATCTAGCGGGAGATTCACCGGGGAGCTGTTTTTT. Residues: CASSPSSGRFTGELFF.

This chain links TRBV7-2 with TRBJ1-5; no reliable D call. V was shortened by 2 bases and J by 5 bases, with 7 bases between the two germline ends. The CDR3 consists of 13 residues. The germline CDR1 and CDR2 sequences are SGHTA and FQGNSA. Here the CDR3 reads CASSLIRDQPQHF. CDR3 sequence (DNA): TGTGCCAGCAGCTTAATTCGGGATCAGCCCCAGCATTTT.

The V gene is TRBV27, the J gene TRBJ2-1, with 8 bases matching TRBD2. This CDR3 region has 16 residues. The germline V gene encodes CDR1 MNHEY and CDR2 SMNVEV (reference sequence). V lost 0 bases, J lost 8 bases, and 9 bases stayed unmatched. The CDR3 spells CASSLSIAGGLDEQFF. The CDR3 DNA reads as TGTGCCAGCAGTTTATCGATTGCGGGGGGCCTCGATGAGCAGTTCTTC.

The chain links TRBV28 to TRBJ1-1; no clear D gene. This CDR3 has 16 residues. Germline-derived CDR1 and CDR2 are MDHEN and SYDVKM. V was cut by 4 bases and J by 3 bases, with 18 bases left in between. This CDR3 is CASSYPRGGFHTEAFF. The DNA for the CDR3 is TGTGCCAGCAGTTACCCCCGCGGCGGATTTCACACTGAAGCTTTCTTT.

This clone appeared a few times. The chain carries TRBV6-5 and TRBJ1-1; a possible D gene is TRBD1 (5 bases). CDR3 size: 12 residues. Germline CDR1 and CDR2: MNHEY and SVGAGI. Trimming removed 6 bases from V and 1 base from J, with 6 bases in between. The CDR3 here is CASSRANTEAFF. The CDR3 region has the DNA TGTGCCAGCAGCAGGGCGAACACTGAAGCTTTCTTT.

The chain joins TRBV5-1 to TRBJ2-2; 7 bases are shared with TRBD1. The CDR3 runs 14 residues. Trimming at V came to 3 bases and at J to 6 bases, leaving 5 bases not matched to a gene. Germline V gene lookup returns CDR1 SGHRS and CDR2 YFSETQ. The chain's CDR3 is CASSSTGASGELFF. CDR3 nucleotide sequence: TGCGCCAGCAGCTCAACAGGGGCATCCGGGGAGCTGTTTTTT.